This T cell receptor (beta chain) was profiled in a study of cytomegalovirus exposure and HLA in healthy donors. CDR1 and CDR2 (germline): ENHRY, SYGVKD. V dropped 4 bases and J dropped 5; count of bases not matched to a gene: 3. There are 13 residues in the CDR3. Researchers ran the PCR with 60 Vbeta and 13 Jbeta primers. The protocol was immunoSEQ multiplex PCR, while the TCRdb copy is restricted to in-frame clones and leaves out a portion. The sample holds about 140,000 clones, approximately 85% seen once. About this clone: Antigen: not known.

Findings of the study overall: Trimming of TCR beta V- and J-genes showed a link, identified in a later analysis, to a missense DCLRE1C variant. TCR beta sequences numbering around 15,000 were associated with HLA alleles at 0.05 false discovery rate in a later analysis.

Material for sequencing was PBMCs. The sequence was collected from a woman between 50 and 59 years old in good health and CMV-seropositive. The rearrangement uses TRBV10-3 and TRBJ1-1; 8 nucleotides align to TRBD1. The CDR3 DNA follows: TGTGCCATCAGTGCGACAGGGGAGACTGAAGCTTTCTTT. This sequence encodes CAISATGETEAFF.